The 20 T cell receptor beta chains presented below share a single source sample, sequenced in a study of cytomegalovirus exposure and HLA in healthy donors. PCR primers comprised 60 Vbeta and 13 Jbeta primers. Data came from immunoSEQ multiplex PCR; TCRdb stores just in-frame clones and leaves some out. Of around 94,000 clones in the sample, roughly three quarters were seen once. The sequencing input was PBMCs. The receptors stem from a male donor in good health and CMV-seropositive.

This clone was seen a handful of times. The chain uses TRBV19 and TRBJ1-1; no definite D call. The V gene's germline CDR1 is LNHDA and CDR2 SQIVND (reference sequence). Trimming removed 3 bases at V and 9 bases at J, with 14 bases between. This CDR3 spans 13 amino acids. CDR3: CASSIQSSDKAFF. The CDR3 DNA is TGTGCCAGTAGTATCCAGTCTTCAGATAAAGCTTTCTTT.

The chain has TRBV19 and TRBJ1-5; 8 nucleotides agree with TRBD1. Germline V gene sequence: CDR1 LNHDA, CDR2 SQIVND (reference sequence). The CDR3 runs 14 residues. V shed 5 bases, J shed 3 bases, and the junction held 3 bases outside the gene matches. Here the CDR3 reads CASSRDRINQPQHF. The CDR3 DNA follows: TGTGCCAGTAGTCGGGACAGGATCAATCAGCCCCAGCATTTT.

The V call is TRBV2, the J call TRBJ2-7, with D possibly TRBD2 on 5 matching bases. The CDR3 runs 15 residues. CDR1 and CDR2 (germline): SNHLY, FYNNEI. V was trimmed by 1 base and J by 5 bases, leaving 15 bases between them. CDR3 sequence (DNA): TGTGCCAGCAGTGAAGGAGAGGGATCGTCGCACGAGCAGTACTTC. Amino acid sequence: CASSEGEGSSHEQYF.

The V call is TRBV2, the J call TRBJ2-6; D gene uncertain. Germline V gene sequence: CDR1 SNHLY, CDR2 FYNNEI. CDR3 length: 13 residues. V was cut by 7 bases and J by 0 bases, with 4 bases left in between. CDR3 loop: CASTSSGANVLTF. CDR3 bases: TGTGCCAGCACTAGCTCTGGGGCCAACGTCCTGACTTTC.

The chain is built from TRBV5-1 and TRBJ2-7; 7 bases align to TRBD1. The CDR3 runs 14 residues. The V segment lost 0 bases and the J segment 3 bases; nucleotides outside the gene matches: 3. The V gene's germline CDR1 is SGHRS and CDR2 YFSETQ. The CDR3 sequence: CASSLVAGGYEQYF. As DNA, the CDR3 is TGCGCCAGCAGCTTGGTTGCAGGGGGCTACGAGCAGTACTTC.

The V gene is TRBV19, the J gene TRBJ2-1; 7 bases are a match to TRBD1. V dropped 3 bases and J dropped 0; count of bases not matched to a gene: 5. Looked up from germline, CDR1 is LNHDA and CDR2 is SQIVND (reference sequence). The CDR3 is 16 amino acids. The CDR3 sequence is CASSIAYRGSYNEQFF. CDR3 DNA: TGTGCCAGTAGTATTGCGTACAGGGGCTCCTACAATGAGCAGTTCTTC.

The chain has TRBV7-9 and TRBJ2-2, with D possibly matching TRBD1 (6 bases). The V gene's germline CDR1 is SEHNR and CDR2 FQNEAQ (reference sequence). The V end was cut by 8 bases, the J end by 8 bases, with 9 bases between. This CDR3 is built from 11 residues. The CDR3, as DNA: TGTGCCAGCCCCGACAGGGGGGAGCTGTTTTTT. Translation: CASPDRGELFF. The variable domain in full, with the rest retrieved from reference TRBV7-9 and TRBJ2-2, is DTGVSQNPRHKITKRGQNVTFRCDPISEHNRLYWYRQTLGQGPEFLTYFQNEAQLEKSRLLSDRFSAERPKGSFSTLEIQRTEQGDSAMYLCASPDRGELFFGEGSRLTVL.

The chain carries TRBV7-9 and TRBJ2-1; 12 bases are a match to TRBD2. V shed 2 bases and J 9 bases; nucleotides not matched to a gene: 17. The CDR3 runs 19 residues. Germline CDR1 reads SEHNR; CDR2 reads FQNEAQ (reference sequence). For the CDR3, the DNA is TGTGCCAGCAGCTTAAGGCTAACCGTGCTAGCGGGAGGGCCGGGTGAGCAGTTCTTC. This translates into CASSLRLTVLAGGPGEQFF.

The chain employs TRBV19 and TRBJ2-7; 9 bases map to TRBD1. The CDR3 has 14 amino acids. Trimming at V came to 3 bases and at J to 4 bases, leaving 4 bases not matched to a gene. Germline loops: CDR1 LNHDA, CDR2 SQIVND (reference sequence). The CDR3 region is CASSIGQGLYEQYF. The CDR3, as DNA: TGTGCCAGTAGTATCGGACAGGGGCTTTACGAGCAGTACTTC.

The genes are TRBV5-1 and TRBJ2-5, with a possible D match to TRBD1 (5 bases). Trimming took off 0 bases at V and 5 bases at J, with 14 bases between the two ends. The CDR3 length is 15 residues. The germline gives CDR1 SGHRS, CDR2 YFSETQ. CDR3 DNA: TGCGCCAGCAGCTTGGCCGGGCAGGGCGAGGAGACCCAGTACTTC. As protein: CASSLAGQGEETQYF.

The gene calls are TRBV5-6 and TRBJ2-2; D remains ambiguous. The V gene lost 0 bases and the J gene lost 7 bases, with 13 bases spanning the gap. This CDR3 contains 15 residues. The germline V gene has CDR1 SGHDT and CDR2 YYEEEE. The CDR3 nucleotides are TGTGCCAGCAGCTTGGCGCGCCGAACGATCGGGGAGCTGTTTTTT. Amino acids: CASSLARRTIGELFF.

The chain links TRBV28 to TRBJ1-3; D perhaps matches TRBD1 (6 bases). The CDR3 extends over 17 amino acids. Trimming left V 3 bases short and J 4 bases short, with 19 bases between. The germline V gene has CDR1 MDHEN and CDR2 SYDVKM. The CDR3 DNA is TGTGCCAGCAGTTTGGGGACCCTTACAGGGAAAGGAAACACCATATATTTT. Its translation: CASSLGTLTGKGNTIYF.

CDR3: CASNGQLTAGELFF. The CDR3 coding sequence is TGTGCCAGCAACGGACAGTTGACGGCCGGGGAGCTGTTTTTT. V and J are TRBV9 and TRBJ2-2, with a possible D match to TRBD1 (6 bases). CDR3 size: 14 residues. Between the trimmed V and J ends, which lost 6 bases and 6 bases, there was a span of 15 bases. CDR1 is SGDLS and CDR2 is YYNGEE in the germline V gene.

CDR3 nucleotide sequence: TGTGCCAGCAGTTACTTCGGGACAGGGGGGAATCAGCCCCAGCATTTT. This encodes CASSYFGTGGNQPQHF. The V call is TRBV6-6, the J call TRBJ1-5, with 11 bases matching TRBD1. Germline V gives CDR1 MNHNY, CDR2 SVGAGI (reference sequence). The CDR3 extends over 16 amino acids. The V and J ends lost 1 base and 4 bases, in that order; junction bases with no gene match: 3.

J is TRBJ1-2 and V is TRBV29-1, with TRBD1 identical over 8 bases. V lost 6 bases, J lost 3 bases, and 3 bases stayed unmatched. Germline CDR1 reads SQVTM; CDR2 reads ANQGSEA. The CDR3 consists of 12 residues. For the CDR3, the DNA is TGCAGCGTCTTACAGGGGGACTATGGCTACACCTTC. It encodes CSVLQGDYGYTF.

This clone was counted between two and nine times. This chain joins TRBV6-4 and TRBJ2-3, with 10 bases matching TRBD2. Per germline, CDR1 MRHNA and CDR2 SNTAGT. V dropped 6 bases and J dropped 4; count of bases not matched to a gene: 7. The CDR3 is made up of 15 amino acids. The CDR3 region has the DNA TGTGCCAGCAGCCTGTCCCTAGCGGGAGCAGATACGCAGTATTTT. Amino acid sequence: CASSLSLAGADTQYF.

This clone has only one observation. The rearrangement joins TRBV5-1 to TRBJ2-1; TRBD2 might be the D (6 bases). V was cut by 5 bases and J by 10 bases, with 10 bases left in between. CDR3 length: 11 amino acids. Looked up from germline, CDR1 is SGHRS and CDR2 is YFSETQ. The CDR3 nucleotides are TGCGCCAGCAGGACCGGGAGCGAGCAGTTCTTC. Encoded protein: CASRTGSEQFF.

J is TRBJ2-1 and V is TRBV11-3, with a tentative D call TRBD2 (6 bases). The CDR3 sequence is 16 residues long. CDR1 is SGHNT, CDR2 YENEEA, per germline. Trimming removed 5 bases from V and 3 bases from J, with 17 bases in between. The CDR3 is CASSTFLWRVYNEQFF. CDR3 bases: TGTGCCAGCAGCACCTTTTTGTGGAGGGTCTACAATGAGCAGTTCTTC.

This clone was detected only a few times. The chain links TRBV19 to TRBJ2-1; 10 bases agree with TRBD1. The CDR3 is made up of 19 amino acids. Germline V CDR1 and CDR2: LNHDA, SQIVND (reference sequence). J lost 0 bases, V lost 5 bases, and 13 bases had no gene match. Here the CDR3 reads CASSPPTRQGATSYNEQFF. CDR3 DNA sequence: TGTGCCAGTAGTCCACCGACCCGACAGGGGGCTACCTCCTACAATGAGCAGTTCTTC.

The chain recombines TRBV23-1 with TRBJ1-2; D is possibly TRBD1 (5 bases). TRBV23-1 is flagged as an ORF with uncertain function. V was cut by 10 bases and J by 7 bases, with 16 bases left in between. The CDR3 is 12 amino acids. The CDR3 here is CAIRGMESGYTF. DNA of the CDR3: TGCGCCATAAGGGGCATGGAATCTGGCTACACCTTC.